These 28 T cell receptor beta chains originate from one sample sequenced in a study of blood T cell repertoires in COVID-19. TCRdb's copy holds only in-frame clones and misses some; the assay was immunoSEQ multiplex PCR. The sample holds tens of thousands of clones, over 80% seen once. The sample consisted of peripheral blood. The receptors derive from a man aged 50 or older with active COVID-19.

The CDR3 bases are TGTGCCAGCAGCTTAGGCGAGACGAACACCGGGGAGCTGTTTTTT. Its translation: CASSLGETNTGELFF. This chain joins TRBV11-2 and TRBJ2-2; D not certain. This CDR3 has 15 amino acids. The V end was cut by 1 base, the J end by 0 bases, with 6 bases between. In germline, CDR1 is SGHAT, CDR2 FQNNGV.

The V and J genes are TRBV19 and TRBJ1-2; 10 bases match TRBD1. With 3 bases clipped from V and 7 bases from J, the junction kept 8 bases outside the gene matches. Germline CDR1 LNHDA, CDR2 SQIVND (reference sequence). This CDR3 spans 15 amino acids. The CDR3 DNA sequence: TGTGCCAGTAGTATGGATCGGACAGGGGGAGGTGGCTACACCTTC. It encodes CASSMDRTGGGGYTF.

The chain employs TRBV19 and TRBJ1-5; D is possibly TRBD1 (5 bases). In germline, CDR1 is LNHDA, CDR2 SQIVND (reference sequence). The V gene lost 4 bases and the J gene lost 1 base, with 5 bases spanning the gap. This CDR3 spans 13 amino acids. This CDR3 reads CASSRGSNQPQHF. CDR3 coding DNA: TGTGCCAGTAGTAGGGGCAGCAATCAGCCCCAGCATTTT.

The chain employs TRBV14 and TRBJ2-1; D is unclear. Germline V gives CDR1 SGHDN, CDR2 FVKESK. The CDR3 spans 15 residues. Trimming pared 4 bases from V and 0 bases from J, leaving 10 bases between. The CDR3 spells CASSPSDPSYNEQFF. The CDR3 nucleotides read TGTGCCAGCAGCCCCAGCGACCCCTCCTACAATGAGCAGTTCTTC.

This clone was observed a handful of times. Sequence at one end of the junction differs from germline and may be a read error. The genes are TRBV6-4 and TRBJ1-4, with 10 bases fitting TRBD1. This CDR3 has 17 residues. The germline CDR1 and CDR2 sequences are MRHNA and SNTAGT. The CDR3 sequence: CATARQGALPRHEKLFF. The DNA of the CDR3 is TGTGCCACCGCCCGACAGGGGGCCCTCCCGCGGCATGAGAAACTGTTTTTT.

The chain couples TRBV4-3 to TRBJ2-3; no firm D call. Trimming stripped 6 bases from V and 6 bases from J, with 4 bases between. The germline V gene has CDR1 LGHNA and CDR2 YSLEER. This CDR3 region has 10 residues. This CDR3 is CASSSDTQYF. CDR3 nucleotide sequence: TGCGCCAGCAGTAGCGATACGCAGTATTTT.

The chain carries TRBV5-6 and TRBJ2-3; weak D call: TRBD2 (6 bases). Per the germline V gene, CDR1 is SGHDT and CDR2 is YYEEEE. The CDR3 runs to 14 residues. The germline V and J ends were trimmed by 0 bases and 5 bases, with 10 bases remaining between them. CDR3 DNA: TGTGCCAGCAGCTTGGGGAGGGTGCGAGATACGCAGTATTTT. Translated, it gives CASSLGRVRDTQYF.

The gene calls are TRBV9 and TRBJ1-6, with D tentatively TRBD1 (5 bases). Between the trimmed V and J ends, which lost 0 bases and 0 bases, there was a span of 7 bases. The CDR3 runs 16 residues. Germline values: CDR1 SGDLS, CDR2 YYNGEE. The DNA for the CDR3 is TGTGCCAGCAGCGTAGGAGACAGCTCCTATAATTCACCCCTCCACTTT. Residues: CASSVGDSSYNSPLHF.

V gene TRBV5-1 combines with J gene TRBJ2-7; possible D gene TRBD2, 5 bases. CDR3 length equals 14 residues. V was clipped by 4 bases and J by 2 bases, with 13 bases between them. Per the germline V gene, CDR1 is SGHRS and CDR2 is YFSETQ. This CDR3 is CASSPWTVAYEQYF. The CDR3 DNA is TGCGCCAGCAGCCCATGGACTGTAGCCTACGAGCAGTACTTC.

The chain uses TRBV14 and TRBJ1-2; 8 positions match TRBD1. From germline, CDR1 is SGHDN and CDR2 FVKESK. This CDR3 spans 18 amino acids. With V trimmed by 1 base and J by 1 base, 11 bases remained unmatched. In DNA, the CDR3 is TGTGCCAGCAGCCAAGGACTCGGCAGGGGGCCGGGTAACTATGGCTACACCTTC. This codes for CASSQGLGRGPGNYGYTF.

This chain joins TRBV28 and TRBJ1-6; D is unresolved. CDR1 and CDR2 (germline): MDHEN, SYDVKM. The length of the CDR3 is 14 residues. The V gene lost 6 bases and the J gene lost 9 bases, with 15 bases spanning the gap. The CDR3 nucleotides are TGTGCCAGCAGGGCCACCTCCGGGTTTTCACCCCTCCACTTT. This translates into CASRATSGFSPLHF.

This clone was seen once. J is TRBJ2-3 and V is TRBV6-2 or TRBV6-3, with D maybe TRBD1 (6 bases). This CDR3 spans 15 amino acids. V was pared by 1 base and J by 6 bases, with 14 bases between. The germline V gene has CDR1 MNHEY and CDR2 SVGEGT. CDR3 sequence: CASSYYRERGDTQYF. For the CDR3, the DNA is TGTGCCAGCAGTTACTACAGGGAACGAGGGGATACGCAGTATTTT.

This rearrangement joins TRBV28 to TRBJ2-5; 7 bases map to TRBD1. V was pared by 3 bases and J by 5 bases, with 12 bases of the junction left unmatched. CDR1 MDHEN and CDR2 SYDVKM come from the germline V gene. This CDR3 has 16 residues. Here the CDR3 reads CASSFRTGAQMETQYF. DNA for the CDR3: TGTGCCAGCAGTTTTCGAACAGGGGCCCAAATGGAGACCCAGTACTTC.

This clone was observed a few times. This rearrangement joins TRBV27 to TRBJ2-7; 7 bases match TRBD1. The CDR3 totals 16 residues. Per germline, CDR1 MNHEY and CDR2 SMNVEV (reference sequence). V dropped 5 bases and J dropped 0; count of bases not matched to a gene: 10. CDR3 bases: TGTGCCAGCAGTCCGCTTCGACAGGGCCTCTCCTACGAGCAGTACTTC. This encodes CASSPLRQGLSYEQYF.

The J gene is TRBJ2-3, the V gene TRBV27; 9 bases fit TRBD1. Germline assignment: CDR1 MNHEY and CDR2 SMNVEV (reference sequence). There are 14 residues in the CDR3. V dropped 9 bases and J dropped 5; count of bases not matched to a gene: 9. CDR3: CASDTGGSGDTQYF. In nucleotides, the CDR3 is TGTGCCAGTGATACAGGGGGCTCGGGAGATACGCAGTATTTT.

The chain uses TRBV5-1 and TRBJ1-2; D unresolved. This CDR3 spans 13 amino acids. Germline-derived CDR1 and CDR2 are SGHRS and YFSETQ. V was shortened by 5 bases and J by 0 bases, with 8 bases between the two germline ends. The CDR3 loop reads CASSRTANYGYTF. The CDR3 DNA reads as TGCGCCAGCAGTAGAACAGCTAACTATGGCTACACCTTC.

The genes are TRBV27 and TRBJ2-7; tentatively, D is TRBD2 (6 bases). CDR1 is MNHEY and CDR2 is SMNVEV in the germline V gene (reference sequence). V lost 0 bases to trimming and J lost 3 bases, with 24 bases between them. The CDR3 has 19 residues. The CDR3 nucleotides are TGTGCCAGCAGTTTATCGGCCCGGGTACGGGACTCACTCCGCTACGAGCAGTACTTC. Encoded protein: CASSLSARVRDSLRYEQYF.

The rearrangement joins TRBV30 to TRBJ1-3; 8 bases are a match to TRBD1. Germline V gene sequence: CDR1 GTSNPN, CDR2 SVGIG (reference sequence). There are 15 residues in the CDR3. The V and J ends lost 3 bases and 4 bases, in that order; junction bases with no gene match: 8. CDR3 bases: TGTGCCTGGAGCCACCCCGGGACAGGCGGAAACACCATATATTTT. Translating it yields CAWSHPGTGGNTIYF.

The gene calls are TRBV6-1 and TRBJ1-5, with 7 bases matching TRBD1. Per germline, CDR1 MNHNS and CDR2 SASEGT. The CDR3 runs to 16 residues. Trimming took 4 bases from V and 0 from J; bases not matched to a gene: 6. CDR3 loop: CASSVHRGYSNQPQHF. DNA for the CDR3: TGTGCCAGCAGTGTCCACAGGGGATATAGCAATCAGCCCCAGCATTTT.

This chain uses TRBV28 with TRBJ1-2, with a tentative D call TRBD1 (6 bases). This CDR3 contains 17 residues. Looked up from germline, CDR1 is MDHEN and CDR2 is SYDVKM. V was trimmed by 6 bases and J by 4 bases, leaving 24 bases between them. The CDR3 protein is CASSPPRQVQIAYGYTF. Written as DNA, the CDR3 is TGTGCCAGCAGCCCTCCCCGACAGGTTCAAATAGCCTATGGCTACACCTTC.

The chain uses TRBV24-1 and TRBJ2-6; D may be TRBD2 (6 bases). Trimming stripped 4 bases from V and 0 bases from J, with 21 bases between. The CDR3 covers 20 residues. Germline lookup yields CDR1 KGHDR and CDR2 SFDVKD. DNA for the CDR3: TGTGCCACCAGTGAGGGGACTTGGGGGACCTCCTTCTCTGGGGCCAACGTCCTGACTTTC. Amino acids: CATSEGTWGTSFSGANVLTF.

This clone showed up just a few times. This chain joins TRBV6-1 and TRBJ2-7, with 10 nucleotides matching TRBD1. This CDR3 spans 12 amino acids. Trimming took 2 bases from V and 10 from J; bases not matched to a gene: 2. Germline V gene lookup returns CDR1 MNHNS and CDR2 SASEGT. CDR3 DNA sequence: TGTGCCAGCAGTGAATGGACAGGGGGACAGTACTTC. Its protein is CASSEWTGGQYF.

The V and J genes are TRBV9 and TRBJ1-2; D unclear. The germline gives CDR1 SGDLS, CDR2 YYNGEE. V lost 4 bases to trimming and J lost 0 bases, with 16 bases between them. This CDR3 is 16 amino acids long. The CDR3, as DNA: TGTGCCAGCAGCCTGCCGTCGGGAGGGACTAACTATGGCTACACCTTC. Translating it yields CASSLPSGGTNYGYTF.

The rearrangement joins TRBV6-2 or TRBV6-3 to TRBJ2-7, with 12 bases lining up with TRBD2. CDR1 is MNHEY, CDR2 SVGEGT, per germline. Unmatched junction bases numbered 16, after V lost 2 bases and J lost 5 bases. This CDR3 has 19 amino acids. The CDR3 here is CASSYPFTTSGSLNHEQYF. In DNA form, the CDR3 reads TGTGCCAGCAGTTACCCTTTTACGACTAGCGGGAGTCTGAACCACGAGCAGTACTTC.

The genes are TRBV1 and TRBJ2-7; the DNA was not used to check the table's D call, TRBD2. TRBV1 is listed as a pseudogene. The CDR3 runs to 16 residues. The CDR3 is CTSSQPQTSGIYEQYF. The DNA for the CDR3 is TGCACCAGCAGCCAACCCCAGACTAGCGGGATATACGAGCAGTACTTC.

J is TRBJ1-1 and V is TRBV6-1; D possibly corresponds to TRBD1 (6 bases). CDR3 length: 13 residues. Germline-derived CDR1 and CDR2 are MNHNS and SASEGT. Between the trimmed V and J ends, which lost 3 bases and 1 base, there was a span of 6 bases. This CDR3 is CASSEDRNTEAFF. DNA for the CDR3: TGTGCCAGCAGTGAGGACAGGAACACTGAAGCTTTCTTT.

The rearrangement links TRBV28 to TRBJ1-6, with D perhaps TRBD1 (5 bases). Germline lookup yields CDR1 MDHEN and CDR2 SYDVKM. The CDR3 is 14 residues long. V lost 2 bases, J lost 7 bases, and 9 bases lay in between. The CDR3 spells CASSLQGRNSPLHF. The DNA for the CDR3 is TGTGCCAGCAGTTTACAGGGTAGGAATTCACCCCTCCACTTT.

The V and J genes are TRBV4-3 and TRBJ2-7; 7 nucleotides agree with TRBD2. The CDR3 spans 17 residues. Germline lookup yields CDR1 LGHNA and CDR2 YSLEER. With V trimmed by 4 bases and J by 6 bases, 18 bases remained unmatched. In nucleotides, the CDR3 is TGCGCCAGCAGCCCCTCAGCGGGGAGACTAGAGTTTCGCGAGCAGTACTTC. It translates to CASSPSAGRLEFREQYF.